The 28 T cell receptor beta chains below come from one sample, sequenced in a study of cytomegalovirus exposure and HLA in healthy donors (dated by TCRdb to about 2017). Receptor amplification or capture employed the immunoSEQ multiplex PCR assay. TCRdb mirrors the immuneACCESS table, restricted to in-frame sequences. Some clones are absent from its copies; in checked studies, under half trace to an unresolved V gene, and the reason for the others is unknown. Counted in this sample were 150,000 or so clones; approximately 94% of them appeared once. In total, the top ten clones hold about 1.7% of the sample. Sequencing was performed on PBMCs. The origin of the receptors is a man aged 18 to 29 in good health and CMV-seropositive.

The chain links TRBV5-1 to TRBJ2-1; 8 bases agree with TRBD2. The CDR3 has 14 residues. The germline CDR1 and CDR2 sequences are SGHRS and YFSETQ. Germline trimming cut 0 bases from V and 6 bases from J; bases unmatched to any gene: 2. CDR3 sequence: CASSLVSGSNEQFF. The CDR3 region has the DNA TGCGCCAGCAGCTTGGTGAGCGGGAGCAATGAGCAGTTCTTC.

This clone was seen only once. The chain carries TRBV14 and TRBJ2-7, with D hard to call. Trimming cost V 2 bases and J 3 bases, with 2 bases left between them. CDR1 and CDR2 (germline): SGHDN, FVKESK. This CDR3 comprises 11 residues. The CDR3 loop reads CASSQYYEQYF. The CDR3 region has the DNA TGTGCCAGCAGCCAATACTACGAGCAGTACTTC.

This chain uses TRBV28 with TRBJ1-6, with unresolved D. From germline, CDR1 is MDHEN and CDR2 SYDVKM. V gave up 5 bases and J gave up 1 base, with 6 bases separating them. The CDR3 runs 14 residues. The CDR3 spells CASSTTSYNSPLHF. Written as DNA, the CDR3 is TGTGCCAGCAGTACTACGTCCTATAATTCACCCCTCCACTTT.

The gene calls are TRBV30 and TRBJ2-7, with 10 bases lining up with TRBD1. V trimming: 2 bases; J trimming: 2 bases; junction bases outside the gene matches: 3. Germline CDR1 reads GTSNPN; CDR2 reads SVGIG (reference sequence). The CDR3 sequence is 14 residues long. CDR3: CAWSMGQGPYEQYF. The CDR3 nucleotides are TGTGCCTGGAGTATGGGACAGGGGCCCTACGAGCAGTACTTC.

The chain is built from TRBV20-1 and TRBJ2-1, with D uncertain. This CDR3 comprises 11 residues. Germline CDR1 is DFQATT and CDR2 is SNEGSKA (reference sequence). CDR3 DNA: TGCATGTCCGCTAATGATAATGAGCAGTTCTTC. Its protein product is CMSANDNEQFF.

This chain connects TRBV2 to TRBJ2-2, with D tentatively TRBD1 (5 bases). This CDR3 region has 12 residues. With 7 bases removed from V and 5 bases from J, the gap between germline ends came to 8 bases. Per the germline V gene, CDR1 is SNHLY and CDR2 is FYNNEI. CDR3 in amino acids: CASTQGTGELFF. The CDR3 region has the DNA TGTGCCAGCACCCAGGGAACCGGGGAGCTGTTTTTT.

The gene calls are TRBV18 and TRBJ2-5, with D tentatively TRBD2 (5 bases). This CDR3 comprises 15 residues. Deletions cut 2 bases from V and 2 bases from J, with 12 bases between. The germline CDR1 and CDR2 sequences are KGHSH and LQKENI. Here the CDR3 DNA reads TGTGCCAGCTCACCAGACGCGGGCCTACAAGAGACCCAGTACTTC. Its protein product is CASSPDAGLQETQYF.

The rearrangement uses TRBV2 and TRBJ1-3; possibly TRBD1 for D (6 bases). Germline CDR1 and CDR2: SNHLY and FYNNEI. CDR3 size: 16 residues. V was shortened by 4 bases and J by 3 bases, with 16 bases between the two germline ends. As DNA, the CDR3 is TGTGCCAGCAGTGGGGCCCCAGGGGCAGTTGGAAACACCATATATTTT. As protein: CASSGAPGAVGNTIYF.

The gene calls are TRBV27 and TRBJ1-1, with D uncertain. The V and J ends lost 0 bases and 1 base respectively, with 9 bases between them. The CDR3 consists of 15 residues. The germline gives CDR1 MNHEY, CDR2 SMNVEV (reference sequence). CDR3 loop: CASSLSSRRNTEAFF. The CDR3 nucleotides are TGTGCCAGCAGTTTATCCTCCCGGAGGAACACTGAAGCTTTCTTT.

This sequence joins TRBV10-3 and TRBJ2-1; 8 bases align to TRBD2. The germline CDR1 and CDR2 sequences are ENHRY and SYGVKD. CDR3 length: 16 residues. With V trimmed by 6 bases and J by 5 bases, 12 bases remained unmatched. CDR3: CAIREREGIGDNEQFF. The CDR3 bases are TGTGCCATCAGGGAACGGGAGGGAATCGGGGACAATGAGCAGTTCTTC.

CDR3 in DNA: TGCGCCAGCAGCCGCCTAGCGGGAGAGGGTGAGCAGTTCTTC. Its protein product is CASSRLAGEGEQFF. The genes are TRBV5-1 and TRBJ2-1, with 10 bases lining up with TRBD2. This CDR3 contains 14 residues. Germline loops: CDR1 SGHRS, CDR2 YFSETQ. With 4 bases clipped from V and 9 bases from J, the junction kept 7 bases outside the gene matches.

The V call is TRBV25-1, the J call TRBJ2-7; a possible D gene is TRBD2 (6 bases). CDR3 length: 14 amino acids. V was cut by 3 bases and J by 7 bases, with 16 bases left in between. CDR1 is MGHDK, CDR2 SYGVNS, per germline. The DNA for the CDR3 is TGTGCCAGCAGTGAGCGGGACCAACCTTATGAGCAGTACTTC. Residues: CASSERDQPYEQYF.

This rearrangement joins TRBV19 to TRBJ2-5; TRBD2 aligns across 9 bases. In germline, CDR1 is LNHDA, CDR2 SQIVND (reference sequence). The CDR3 spans 16 residues. The V segment lost 1 base and the J segment 5 bases; nucleotides outside the gene matches: 8. CDR3 region: CASSIAAREGRETQYF. In DNA form, the CDR3 reads TGTGCCAGTAGTATAGCTGCGCGGGAGGGCCGGGAGACCCAGTACTTC.

In DNA, the CDR3 is TGCGCCAGCAGCCAAGCAGGACTGATAAACACCGGGGAGCTGTTTTTT. Protein product: CASSQAGLINTGELFF. The chain couples TRBV4-1 to TRBJ2-2; a weak D match, TRBD2 (5 bases). Trimming removed 1 base from V and 2 bases from J, with 11 bases in between. Germline V CDR1 and CDR2: MGHRA, YSYEKL. CDR3 length: 16 amino acids.

J is TRBJ2-5 and V is TRBV6-5, with D possibly TRBD1 on 5 matching bases. The CDR3 consists of 16 residues. Germline assignment: CDR1 MNHEY and CDR2 SVGAGI. The V and J ends lost 1 base and 4 bases respectively, with 16 bases between them. The CDR3 region is CASSYWQGKVRETQYF. The DNA for the CDR3 is TGTGCCAGCAGTTACTGGCAGGGAAAGGTCAGAGAGACCCAGTACTTC.

This chain connects TRBV30 to TRBJ1-5, with 8 bases matching TRBD1. V trimming: 2 bases; J trimming: 5 bases; junction bases outside the gene matches: 5. CDR1 and CDR2 (germline): GTSNPN, SVGIG (reference sequence). This CDR3 has 14 amino acids. CDR3 protein: CAWSPTGGYQPQHF. CDR3 bases: TGTGCCTGGAGTCCAACAGGGGGGTATCAGCCCCAGCATTTT. Drawing the rest from reference TRBV30 and TRBJ1-5, the complete variable domain is SQTIHQWPATLVQPVGSPLSLECTVEGTSNPNLYWYRQAAGRGLQLLFYSVGIGQISSEVPQNLSASRPQDRQFILSSKKLLLSDSGFYLCAWSPTGGYQPQHFGDGTRLSIL.

The rearrangement uses TRBV7-6 and TRBJ2-1, with D possibly being TRBD2 (5 bases). Germline V gene lookup returns CDR1 SGHVS and CDR2 FNYEAQ. CDR3 size: 15 residues. Between the trimmed V and J ends, which lost 0 bases and 7 bases, there was a span of 13 bases. The CDR3 is CASSLAPDGGNEQFF. CDR3 DNA: TGTGCCAGCAGCTTAGCCCCGGACGGCGGGAATGAGCAGTTCTTC.

The chain recombines TRBV11-2 with TRBJ2-7, with no clear D. Deletions cut 3 bases from V and 6 bases from J, with 15 bases between. The CDR3 covers 14 residues. CDR1 is SGHAT and CDR2 is FQNNGV in the germline V gene. The CDR3 is CASSFGQTGTEQYF. As DNA, the CDR3 is TGTGCCAGCAGCTTTGGGCAGACCGGTACCGAGCAGTACTTC.

V and J are TRBV29-1 and TRBJ2-1; D is uncertain. The CDR3 extends over 10 amino acids. Trimming shortened V by 3 bases and J by 8 bases, and 5 bases separated the two germline ends. Germline CDR1 and CDR2: SQVTM and ANQGSEA. The DNA of the CDR3 is TGCAGCGTTGATGAGGATGAGCAGTTCTTC. Its translation: CSVDEDEQFF.

The V gene is TRBV2, the J gene TRBJ2-7; D is possibly TRBD1 (5 bases). Trimming left V 8 bases short and J 1 base short, with 12 bases between. Germline CDR1 and CDR2: SNHLY and FYNNEI. The CDR3 length is 13 residues. DNA for the CDR3: TGTGCCAGCCAGCGCGACAGATCCTACGAGCAGTACTTC. Translation gives CASQRDRSYEQYF.

V usage is TRBV5-6 and J usage is TRBJ2-1, with 13 nucleotides matching TRBD2. There are 16 residues in the CDR3. V gave up 4 bases and J gave up 3 bases; unmatched junction bases: 4. Germline V gives CDR1 SGHDT, CDR2 YYEEEE. The DNA for the CDR3 is TGTGCCAGCAGCCCCGGACTAGCGGGAGTCTACAATGAGCAGTTCTTC. As protein: CASSPGLAGVYNEQFF.

The rearrangement uses TRBV5-1 and TRBJ1-4; 9 bases fit TRBD1. The V gene's germline CDR1 is SGHRS and CDR2 YFSETQ. The CDR3 has 14 amino acids. The ends lost 5 bases at V and 7 bases at J; junction bases unmatched: 6. CDR3 protein: CASSIGQGTEKLFF. The CDR3 DNA reads TGCGCCAGCAGTATCGGACAGGGGACTGAAAAACTGTTTTTT.

A few counts support this clone. The chain is built from TRBV6-4 and TRBJ2-3; no clear D. The V end lost 3 bases, the J end lost 2 bases, and 15 bases lay between the germline ends. The CDR3 loop spans 16 amino acids. In germline, CDR1 is MRHNA, CDR2 SNTAGT. The CDR3 is CASSESAATPTDTQYF. CDR3 nucleotides: TGTGCCAGCAGTGAATCCGCGGCTACCCCCACAGATACGCAGTATTTT.

Regarding this clone: Other DNA sequences within the sample encode an identical CDR3. The J gene is TRBJ2-1, the V gene TRBV30; D call uncertain. CDR3 length: 12 amino acids. Trimming left V 0 bases short and J 5 bases short, with 5 bases between. Germline lookup yields CDR1 GTSNPN and CDR2 SVGIG (reference sequence). DNA of the CDR3: TGTGCCTGGAGTGTACTCAACAATGAGCAGTTCTTC. The encoded protein is CAWSVLNNEQFF.

J is TRBJ2-7 and V is TRBV4-1; 12 bases are shared with TRBD2. CDR1 MGHRA and CDR2 YSYEKL come from the germline V gene. V lost 1 base to trimming and J lost 4 bases; unmatched junction nucleotides: 2. The CDR3 sequence is 15 residues long. Here the CDR3 reads CASSQVTSGRYEQYF. DNA for the CDR3: TGCGCCAGCAGCCAAGTAACTAGCGGGAGGTACGAGCAGTACTTC.

The sample holds one count of this clone. The rearrangement uses TRBV13 and TRBJ2-1; 10 bases fit TRBD2. V shed 0 bases, J shed 3 bases, and the junction held 5 bases outside the gene matches. The CDR3 is 17 residues long. Looked up from germline, CDR1 is PRHDT and CDR2 is FYEKMQ (reference sequence). CDR3 in DNA: TGTGCCAGCAGCTTAGGGGCTCTAGCGGGAGTCTACAATGAGCAGTTCTTC. It specifies CASSLGALAGVYNEQFF.

The chain is built from TRBV5-1 and TRBJ1-1; D unresolved. Trimming left V 4 bases short and J 4 bases short, with 14 bases between. The germline V gene encodes CDR1 SGHRS and CDR2 YFSETQ. The CDR3 length is 14 residues. The CDR3 reads CASSPRGGSTEAFF. CDR3 in DNA: TGCGCCAGCAGCCCCCGGGGAGGGAGCACTGAAGCTTTCTTT.

The CDR3 here is CASRGGTSGRYNEQFF. The CDR3 DNA reads TGTGCCAGCAGGGGGGGGACTAGCGGGAGGTACAATGAGCAGTTCTTC. The chain couples TRBV28 to TRBJ2-1, with 15 bases identical to TRBD2. J gave up 4 bases and V 6 bases, and 4 bases lay outside the gene matches. The CDR3 consists of 16 residues. Germline loops: CDR1 MDHEN, CDR2 SYDVKM.